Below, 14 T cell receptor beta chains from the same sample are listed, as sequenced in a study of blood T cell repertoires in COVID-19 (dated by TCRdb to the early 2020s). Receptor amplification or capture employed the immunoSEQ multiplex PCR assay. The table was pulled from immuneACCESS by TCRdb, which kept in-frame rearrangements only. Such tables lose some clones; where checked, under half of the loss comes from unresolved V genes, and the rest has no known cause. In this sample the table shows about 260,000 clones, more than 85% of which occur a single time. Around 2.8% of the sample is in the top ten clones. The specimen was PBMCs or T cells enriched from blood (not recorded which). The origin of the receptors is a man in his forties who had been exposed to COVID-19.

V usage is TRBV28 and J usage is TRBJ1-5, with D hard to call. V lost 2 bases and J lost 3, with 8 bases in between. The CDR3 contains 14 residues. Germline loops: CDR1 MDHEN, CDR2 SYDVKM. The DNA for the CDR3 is TGTGCCAGCAGTTTAGTACAGCACAATCAGCCCCAGCATTTT. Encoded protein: CASSLVQHNQPQHF.

The CDR3 region is CASSQQGLNTGELFF. CDR3 DNA: TGTGCCAGTAGCCAACAGGGTTTGAACACCGGGGAGCTGTTTTTT. The rearrangement links TRBV19 to TRBJ2-2; TRBD1 is a possible D gene (6 bases). CDR1 is LNHDA and CDR2 is SQIVND in the germline V gene (reference sequence). This CDR3 contains 15 residues. Trimming removed 6 bases at V and 1 base at J, with 12 bases between.

This CDR3 is CASGLVAGGLEQYF. The CDR3 nucleotides are TGTGCTAGTGGTTTGGTTGCAGGGGGCCTCGAGCAGTACTTC. The chain recombines TRBV12-5 with TRBJ2-7; TRBD1 aligns across 8 bases. This CDR3 contains 14 residues. Looked up from germline, CDR1 is LGHNT and CDR2 is FRNRAP. V shed 0 bases and J 6 bases; nucleotides not matched to a gene: 4.

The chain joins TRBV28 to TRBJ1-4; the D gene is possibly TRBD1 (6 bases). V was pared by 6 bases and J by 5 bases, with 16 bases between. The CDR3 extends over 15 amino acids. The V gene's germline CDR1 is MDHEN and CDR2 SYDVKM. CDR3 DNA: TGTGCCAGCAGCTCCATCCGGGACACAAATGAAAAACTGTTTTTT. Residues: CASSSIRDTNEKLFF.

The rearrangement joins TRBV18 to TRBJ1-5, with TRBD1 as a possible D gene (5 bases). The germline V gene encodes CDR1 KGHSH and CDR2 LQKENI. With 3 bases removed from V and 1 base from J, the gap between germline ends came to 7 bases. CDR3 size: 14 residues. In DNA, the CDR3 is TGTGCCAGCTCACCTCGGGGGAGCAATCAGCCCCAGCATTTT. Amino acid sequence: CASSPRGSNQPQHF.

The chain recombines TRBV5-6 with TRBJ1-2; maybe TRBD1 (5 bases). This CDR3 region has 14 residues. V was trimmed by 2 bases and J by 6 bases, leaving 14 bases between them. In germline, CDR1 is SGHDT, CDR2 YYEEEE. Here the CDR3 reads CASSFSFGGDGYTF. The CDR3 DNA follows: TGTGCCAGCAGCTTTTCGTTTGGGGGGGATGGCTACACCTTC.

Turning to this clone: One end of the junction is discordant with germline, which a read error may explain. The CDR3 protein is CSATDTGELFF. CDR3 bases: TGCAGCGCTACGGACACCGGGGAGCTGTTTTTT. This chain uses TRBV20-1 with TRBJ2-2; D not resolved. From germline, CDR1 is DFQATT and CDR2 SNEGSKA (reference sequence). The CDR3 is 11 amino acids.

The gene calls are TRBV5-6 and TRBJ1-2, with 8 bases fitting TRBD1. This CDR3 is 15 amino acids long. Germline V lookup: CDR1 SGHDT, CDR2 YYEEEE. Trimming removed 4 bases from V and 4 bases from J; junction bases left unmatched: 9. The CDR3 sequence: CASSPGTGSVYGYTF. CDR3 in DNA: TGTGCCAGCAGCCCTGGGACAGGAAGCGTCTATGGCTACACCTTC.

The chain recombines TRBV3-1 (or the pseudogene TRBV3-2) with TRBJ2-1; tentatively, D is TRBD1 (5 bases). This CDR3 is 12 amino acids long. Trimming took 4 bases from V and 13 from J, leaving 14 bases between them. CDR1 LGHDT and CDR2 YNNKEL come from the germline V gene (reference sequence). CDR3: CASSRDRLRQFF. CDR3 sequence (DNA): TGTGCCAGCAGCCGAGACAGACTTAGACAGTTCTTC.

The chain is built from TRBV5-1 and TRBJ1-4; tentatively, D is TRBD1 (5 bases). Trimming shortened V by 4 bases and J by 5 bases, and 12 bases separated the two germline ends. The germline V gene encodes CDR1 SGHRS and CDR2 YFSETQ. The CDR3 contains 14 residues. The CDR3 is CASSLGGVNEKLFF. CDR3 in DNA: TGCGCCAGCAGCCTGGGGGGAGTCAATGAAAAACTGTTTTTT.

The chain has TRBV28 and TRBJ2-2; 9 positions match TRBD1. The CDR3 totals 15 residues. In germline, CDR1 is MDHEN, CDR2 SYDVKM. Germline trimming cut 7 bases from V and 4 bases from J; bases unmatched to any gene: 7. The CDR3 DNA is TGTGCCAGCAATCCCGGGACAGGGTTCACCGGGGAGCTGTTTTTT. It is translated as CASNPGTGFTGELFF.

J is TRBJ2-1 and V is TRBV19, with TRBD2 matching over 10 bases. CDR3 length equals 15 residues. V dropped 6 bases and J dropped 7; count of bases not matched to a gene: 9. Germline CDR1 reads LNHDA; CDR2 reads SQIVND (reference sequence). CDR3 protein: CASRASGRVWNEQFF. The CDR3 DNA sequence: TGTGCCAGTAGGGCCAGCGGGAGGGTTTGGAATGAGCAGTTCTTC. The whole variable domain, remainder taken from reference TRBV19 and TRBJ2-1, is DGGITQSPKYLFRKEGQNVTLSCEQNLNHDAMYWYRQDPGQGLRLIYYSQIVNDFQKGDIAEGYSVSREKKESFPLTVTSAQKNPTAFYLCASRASGRVWNEQFFGPGTRLTVL.

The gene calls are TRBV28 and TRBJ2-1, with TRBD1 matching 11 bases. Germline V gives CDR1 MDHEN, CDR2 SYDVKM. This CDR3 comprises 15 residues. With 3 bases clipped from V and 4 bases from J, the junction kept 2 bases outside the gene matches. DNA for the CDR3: TGTGCCAGCAGTTTCCGGGACAGGGGGTACAATGAGCAGTTCTTC. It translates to CASSFRDRGYNEQFF.

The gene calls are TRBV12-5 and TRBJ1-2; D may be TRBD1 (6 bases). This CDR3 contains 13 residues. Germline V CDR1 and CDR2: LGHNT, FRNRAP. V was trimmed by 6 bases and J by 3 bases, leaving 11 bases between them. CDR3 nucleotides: TGTGCTAGTGGCCCCGGGACATACTATGGCTACACCTTC. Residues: CASGPGTYYGYTF. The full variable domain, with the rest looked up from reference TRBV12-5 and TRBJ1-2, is DARVTQTPRHKVTEMGQEVTMRCQPILGHNTVFWYRQTMMQGLELLAYFRNRAPLDDSGMPKDRFSAEMPDATLATLKIQPSEPRDSAVYFCASGPGTYYGYTFGSGTRLTVV.